This T cell receptor beta chain was obtained from a study of blood T cell repertoires in COVID-19. Study-level information: The United States, Italy and Spain were the sources of the acute and convalescent COVID-19 samples. PBMCs, B-cell-depleted T cells, or T cells were the source of the cDNA or gDNA that made up the material.

Residents of 24 US areas, aged 18 to 89 years, made up the participants. Participants' own reports of clinical history determined their cohort assignment. The V gene's germline CDR1 is SNHLY and CDR2 FYNNEI. This CDR3 spans 14 amino acids. J gave up 10 bases and V 4 bases, and 5 bases lay outside the gene matches. Using immunoSEQ multiplex PCR, the repertoire was profiled, and TCRdb retains in-frame clones only, with some absent. The table lists about 380,000 clones, 85% to 90% of them singletons. This receptor was identified in a woman younger than 30 who had recovered from COVID-19. The rearrangement links TRBV2 to TRBJ1-6; 9 bases agree with TRBD1. The sequenced sample was PBMCs or T cells enriched from blood (not recorded which). CDR3 amino acids: CASSVGTGNSPLHF. The CDR3 nucleotides read TGTGCCAGCAGTGTCGGGACAGGGAACTCACCCCTCCACTTT. The variable domain in full, completed from reference TRBV2 and TRBJ1-6, reads EPEVTQTPSHQVTQMGQEVILRCVPISNHLYFYWYRQILGQKVEFLVSFYNNEISEKSEIFDDQFSVERPDGSNFTLKIRSTKLEDSAMYFCASSVGTGNSPLHFGNGTRLTVT.